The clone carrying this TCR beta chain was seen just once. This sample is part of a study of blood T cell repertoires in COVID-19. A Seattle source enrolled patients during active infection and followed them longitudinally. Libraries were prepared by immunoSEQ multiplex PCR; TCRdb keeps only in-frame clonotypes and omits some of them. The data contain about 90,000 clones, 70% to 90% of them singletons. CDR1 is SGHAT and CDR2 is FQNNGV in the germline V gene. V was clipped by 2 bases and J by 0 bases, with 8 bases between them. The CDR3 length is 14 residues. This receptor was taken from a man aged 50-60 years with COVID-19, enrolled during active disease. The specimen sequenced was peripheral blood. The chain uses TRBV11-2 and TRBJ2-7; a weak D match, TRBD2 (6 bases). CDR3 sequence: CASSLRGDSYEQYF. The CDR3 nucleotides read TGTGCCAGCAGCTTACGCGGGGACTCCTACGAGCAGTACTTC.